The 3 T cell receptor beta chains in this list originate from one sample, sequenced in a study of T-cell reconstitution after alpha-beta-depleted transplantation in children. Unique molecular identifiers were incorporated when the TCRbeta library was constructed. TCRdb reanalysed the PCR reads using MiXCR and keeps one entry per CDR3 protein. This table has a few hundred thousand distinct CDR3 sequences, under 13% appearing once. The sample consisted of PBMCs from the stem cell graft donor, taken from the stem cell graft. All receptors derive from a human donor who donated a stem cell graft to a child with acute lymphoblastic leukemia.

This chain connects TRBV4-1 to TRBJ1-1; 8 bases fit TRBD1. The trim removed 2 bases at V and 3 bases at J, leaving 14 bases unmatched. The CDR3 loop spans 18 amino acids. CDR1 and CDR2 from the germline V gene are MGHRA and YSYEKL. The CDR3 here is CASSQWRLRGQDHTEAFF. DNA for the CDR3: TGCGCCAGCAGCCAATGGAGGTTGAGGGGACAGGATCACACTGAAGCTTTCTTT.

This clonotype was seen a few times. The chain links TRBV12-3 or TRBV12-4 to TRBJ2-2; weak D call: TRBD1 (6 bases). V was cut by 6 bases and J by 8 bases, with 16 bases left in between. CDR3 length: 14 amino acids. CDR3 region: CASRSTGFAGELFF. CDR3 nucleotide sequence: TGTGCCAGCAGGAGTACAGGGTTTGCTGGGGAGCTGTTTTTT.

This clonotype was counted only a few times. The chain is built from TRBV5-1 and TRBJ2-7; D is ambiguous. The CDR3 is 14 amino acids. Germline V gene sequence: CDR1 SGHRS, CDR2 YFSETQ. The ends were cut back, 0 bases at V and 7 bases at J, with 14 bases in the middle. The CDR3 region is CASSLAVGTREQYF. The CDR3 DNA reads as TGCGCCAGCAGCTTGGCCGTGGGAACCAGGGAGCAGTACTTC.